What follows are 22 T cell receptor beta chains derived from one specimen sequenced in a study of OX40 agonist ivuxolimab in advanced cancers. Measured with immunoSEQ multiplex PCR; TCRdb has only the in-frame clones, and not every one. The table lists around 140,000 clones, 90% of them singletons. The specimen comprised CD4+ or CD8+ T cells sorted from blood, sampled in a trial of the OX40 agonist ivuxolimab. These TCRs come from an adult with an advanced solid tumor such as melanoma, head and neck, liver or kidney cancer.

This rearrangement joins TRBV6-1 to TRBJ1-1, with D unclear. Looked up from germline, CDR1 is MNHNS and CDR2 is SASEGT. V lost 4 bases, J lost 3 bases, and 9 bases lay in between. The CDR3 sequence is 13 residues long. In DNA form, the CDR3 reads TGTGCCAGCAGTGTTCGGTTCGACACTGAAGCTTTCTTT. It codes for CASSVRFDTEAFF.

V and J are TRBV6-4 and TRBJ1-2; D may be TRBD1 (6 bases). Germline CDR1 MRHNA, CDR2 SNTAGT. Deletions cut 0 bases from V and 5 bases from J, with 16 bases between. The CDR3 consists of 16 residues. The CDR3 DNA follows: TGTGCCAGCAGTGACTCTTCCGGGACAAGTTTTTATGGCTACACCTTC. Translating gives CASSDSSGTSFYGYTF.

This clone was counted once. The chain couples TRBV11-2 to TRBJ2-7; D unclear. Germline loops: CDR1 SGHAT, CDR2 FQNNGV. V lost 4 bases to trimming and J lost 4 bases, with 14 bases between them. The CDR3 consists of 14 residues. CDR3 coding DNA: TGTGCCAGCAGCTCCCGGGCCGAGGCATACGAGCAGTACTTC. Encoded protein: CASSSRAEAYEQYF.

The J gene is TRBJ1-2, the V gene TRBV7-9; 8 nucleotides match TRBD1. From germline, CDR1 is SEHNR and CDR2 FQNEAQ (reference sequence). Trimming removed 5 bases from V and 8 bases from J; junction bases left unmatched: 4. This CDR3 has 12 amino acids. The CDR3 region is CASSRQGNGYTF. CDR3 nucleotide sequence: TGTGCCAGCAGCCGACAGGGGAACGGCTACACCTTC.

This clone has only one observation. The chain couples TRBV29-1 to TRBJ1-5; a possible D gene is TRBD1 (5 bases). Per germline, CDR1 SQVTM and CDR2 ANQGSEA. V lost 7 bases to trimming and J lost 0 bases, with 13 bases between them. The CDR3 is 14 amino acids. The CDR3 nucleotides are TGCAGCGCGGGGGGGGGAAATAGCAATCAGCCCCAGCATTTT. This encodes CSAGGGNSNQPQHF.

This sequence joins TRBV19 and TRBJ2-7; D is unresolved. Germline-derived CDR1 and CDR2 are LNHDA and SQIVND (reference sequence). The CDR3 totals 13 residues. The V end was cut by 2 bases, the J end by 5 bases, with 10 bases between. CDR3 nucleotide sequence: TGTGCCAGTAGTATAAGGCGGATGGACGAGCAGTACTTC. This gives the protein CASSIRRMDEQYF.

This chain links TRBV9 with TRBJ1-1; possible D gene TRBD1, 6 bases. V lost 4 bases and J 4 bases, leaving 17 bases between the germline ends. The germline V gene encodes CDR1 SGDLS and CDR2 YYNGEE. The CDR3 runs to 15 residues. CDR3 residues: CASSPGGRGATEAFF. In DNA form, the CDR3 reads TGTGCCAGCAGCCCCGGGGGCAGGGGTGCCACTGAAGCTTTCTTT.

This clone was counted between two and nine times. The chain carries TRBV7-6 and TRBJ2-2; possibly TRBD2 for D (6 bases). The V end was cut by 6 bases, the J end by 5 bases, with 13 bases between. Germline CDR1 and CDR2: SGHVS and FNYEAQ. The CDR3 consists of 14 residues. CDR3 protein: CASSSGTLTGELFF. CDR3 nucleotide sequence: TGTGCCAGCAGTTCCGGGACTCTTACCGGGGAGCTGTTTTTT. The full variable domain, rest sourced from reference TRBV7-6 and TRBJ2-2, is GAGVSQSPRYKVTKRGQDVALRCDPISGHVSLYWYRQALGQGPEFLTYFNYEAQQDKSGLPNDRFSAERPEGSISTLTIQRTEQRDSAMYRCASSSGTLTGELFFGEGSRLTVL.

V usage is TRBV4-2 and J usage is TRBJ1-1; a possible D gene is TRBD1 (6 bases). Trimming removed 1 base from V and 1 base from J, with 25 bases in between. The CDR3 totals 20 residues. Germline CDR1 LGHNA, CDR2 YNFKEQ. CDR3: CASSQVGDITRDRANTEAFF. CDR3 coding DNA: TGTGCCAGCAGCCAAGTTGGGGACATTACTAGAGACCGAGCGAACACTGAAGCTTTCTTT.

The V gene is TRBV19, the J gene TRBJ2-6; no clear D. The CDR3 is 20 residues long. V was trimmed by 2 bases and J by 1 base, leaving 21 bases between them. CDR1 is LNHDA and CDR2 is SQIVND in the germline V gene (reference sequence). The CDR3 DNA sequence: TGTGCCAGTAGTATAAAGGGTAGGGTTATATCCGTTTCTGGGGCCAACGTCCTGACTTTC. Translated: CASSIKGRVISVSGANVLTF.

Comment on this clone: One end of the junction does not line up with germline, which may come from a read error. The gene calls are TRBV9 and TRBJ2-5; the match to TRBD2 covers 7 bases. The CDR3 spans 13 residues. CDR1 SGDLS and CDR2 YYNGEE come from the germline V gene. The DNA of the CDR3 is TGTGCCAGCAGTGTAGCGGGTCAAGAGACCCAGTACTTC. Protein product: CASSVAGQETQYF.

This chain joins TRBV7-2 and TRBJ2-3; the D gene is possibly TRBD2 (5 bases). The CDR3 totals 15 residues. Germline CDR1 and CDR2: SGHTA and FQGNSA. V was clipped by 4 bases and J by 1 base, with 12 bases between them. The CDR3 region has the DNA TGTGCCAGCAGCTCCCTACTGCGGGGCACAGATACGCAGTATTTT. Translating gives CASSSLLRGTDTQYF.

This CDR3 reads CASSSYGGPYEQYF. As DNA, the CDR3 is TGTGCCAGCAGCAGTTATGGGGGGCCCTACGAGCAGTACTTC. The rearrangement links TRBV6-5 to TRBJ2-7, with D perhaps being TRBD1 or TRBD2 (6 bases each). Trimming cost V 6 bases and J 2 bases, with 14 bases left between them. Germline values: CDR1 MNHEY, CDR2 SVGAGI. The CDR3 totals 14 residues.

This clone appeared a few times. In DNA form, the CDR3 reads TGTGCCAGCAGCGCTGGGGGCGCGATCGACGAGCAGTACTTC. Amino acid sequence: CASSAGGAIDEQYF. The rearrangement joins TRBV9 to TRBJ2-7; D may be TRBD1 (6 bases). The germline V gene has CDR1 SGDLS and CDR2 YYNGEE. Trimming took 3 bases from V and 5 from J, leaving 15 bases between them. The CDR3 runs to 14 residues.

V is TRBV14 and J is TRBJ2-2; D not certain. Germline-derived CDR1 and CDR2 are SGHDN and FVKESK. V shed 0 bases and J shed 5 bases, with 7 bases lying between them. This CDR3 has 14 amino acids. Written as DNA, the CDR3 is TGTGCCAGCAGCCAAGAGGCGTCAACCGGGGAGCTGTTTTTT. Its protein product is CASSQEASTGELFF.

The rearrangement joins TRBV28 to TRBJ1-2; tentatively, D is TRBD1 (6 bases). The CDR3 loop spans 12 amino acids. Germline CDR1 reads MDHEN; CDR2 reads SYDVKM. V was shortened by 3 bases and J by 14 bases, with 16 bases between the two germline ends. In DNA form, the CDR3 reads TGTGCCAGCAGTTTCCGAGCAGGGGCGGAGACCTTC. Protein product: CASSFRAGAETF.

This clone was counted between two and nine times. The genes are TRBV9 and TRBJ2-1; TRBD2 aligns across 8 bases. J lost 6 bases, V lost 4 bases, and 12 bases had no gene match. Germline V gene sequence: CDR1 SGDLS, CDR2 YYNGEE. This CDR3 spans 16 amino acids. The CDR3 coding sequence is TGTGCCAGCAGCCAATCCGGCACTAGCGGAGGCAATGAGCAGTTCTTC. Its translation is CASSQSGTSGGNEQFF.

CDR3 coding DNA: TGTGCCAGCAGCCTCAACCTAGATACGCAGTATTTT. It codes for CASSLNLDTQYF. V gene TRBV7-3 combines with J gene TRBJ2-3; D is unresolved. This CDR3 comprises 12 residues. From germline, CDR1 is SGHTA and CDR2 FQGTGA. The V gene lost 5 bases and the J gene lost 5 bases, with 8 bases spanning the gap.

The chain carries TRBV5-1 and TRBJ2-3; D is uncertain. The length of the CDR3 is 15 residues. V lost 0 bases and J lost 2, with 10 bases in between. Per germline, CDR1 SGHRS and CDR2 YFSETQ. The CDR3 loop is CASSLAPLITDTQYF. For the CDR3, the DNA is TGCGCCAGCAGCTTGGCCCCGCTGATCACAGATACGCAGTATTTT.

The V call is TRBV2, the J call TRBJ1-4; no firm D call. Trimming cost V 3 bases and J 7 bases, with 9 bases left between them. This CDR3 has 13 residues. Germline V gives CDR1 SNHLY, CDR2 FYNNEI. The CDR3 spells CASSEEHGEKLFF. As DNA, the CDR3 is TGTGCCAGCAGTGAGGAACATGGTGAAAAACTGTTTTTT.

This chain links TRBV11-3 with TRBJ2-3, with 8 bases aligning to TRBD1. The CDR3 has 12 residues. Trimming removed 5 bases from V and 10 bases from J; junction bases left unmatched: 5. From germline, CDR1 is SGHNT and CDR2 YENEEA. Written as DNA, the CDR3 is TGTGCCAGCAGCAGGACAGGGAATGCGCAGTATTTT. Translation: CASSRTGNAQYF. Full variable domain (missing parts from reference TRBV11-3 and TRBJ2-3): EAGVVQSPRYKIIEKKQPVAFWCNPISGHNTLYWYLQNLGQGPELLIRYENEEAVDDSQLPKDRFSAERLKGVDSTLKIQPAELGDSAVYLCASSRTGNAQYFGPGTRLTVL.

In regard to this clone: Relative to the germline gene, one junction end is altered; a read error may explain this. This rearrangement joins TRBV28 to TRBJ2-1; the match to TRBD2 covers 10 bases. Germline CDR1 reads MDHEN; CDR2 reads SYDVKM. This CDR3 spans 14 amino acids. CDR3 coding DNA: TGTGCCAGCAGCTTAGCCGAAAGCGGGAGGGAACCCCTCTTC. Its translation: CASSLAESGREPLF.